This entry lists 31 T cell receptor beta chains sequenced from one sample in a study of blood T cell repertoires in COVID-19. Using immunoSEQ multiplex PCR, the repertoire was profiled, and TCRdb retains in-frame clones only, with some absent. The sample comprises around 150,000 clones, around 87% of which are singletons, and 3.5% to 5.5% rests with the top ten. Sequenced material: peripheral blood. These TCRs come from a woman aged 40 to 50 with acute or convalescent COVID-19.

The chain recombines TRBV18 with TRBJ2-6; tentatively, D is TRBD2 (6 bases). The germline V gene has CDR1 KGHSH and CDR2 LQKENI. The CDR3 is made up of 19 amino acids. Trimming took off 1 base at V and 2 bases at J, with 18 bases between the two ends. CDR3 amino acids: CASSPRGESGTTGANVLTF. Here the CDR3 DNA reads TGTGCCAGCTCACCACGCGGGGAGTCGGGGACCACTGGGGCCAACGTCCTGACTTTC. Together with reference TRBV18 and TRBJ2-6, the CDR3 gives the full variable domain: NAGVMQNPRHLVRRRGQEARLRCSPMKGHSHVYWYRQLPEEGLKFMVYLQKENIIDESGMPKERFSAEFPKEGPSILRIQQVVRGDSAAYFCASSPRGESGTTGANVLTFGAGSRLTVL.

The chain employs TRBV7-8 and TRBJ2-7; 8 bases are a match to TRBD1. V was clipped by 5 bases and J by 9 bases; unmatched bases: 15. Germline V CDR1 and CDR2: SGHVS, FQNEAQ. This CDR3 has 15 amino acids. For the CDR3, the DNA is TGTGCCAGCAGCCCCTCCGGGACAGGTCAATTATTGCAGTACTTC. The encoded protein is CASSPSGTGQLLQYF.

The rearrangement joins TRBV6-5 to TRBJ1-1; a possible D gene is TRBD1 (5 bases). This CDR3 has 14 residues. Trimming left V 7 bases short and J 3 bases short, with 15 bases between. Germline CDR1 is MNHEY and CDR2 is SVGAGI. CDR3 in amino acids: CASTPGGEHTEAFF. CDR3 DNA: TGTGCCAGCACCCCGGGGGGGGAACACACTGAAGCTTTCTTT.

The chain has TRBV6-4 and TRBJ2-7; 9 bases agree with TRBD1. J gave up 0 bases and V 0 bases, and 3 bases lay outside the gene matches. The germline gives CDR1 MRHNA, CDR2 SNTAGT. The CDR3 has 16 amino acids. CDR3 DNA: TGTGCCAGCAGTGACTCACAGGGGGCCCTCTCCTACGAGCAGTACTTC. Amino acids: CASSDSQGALSYEQYF.

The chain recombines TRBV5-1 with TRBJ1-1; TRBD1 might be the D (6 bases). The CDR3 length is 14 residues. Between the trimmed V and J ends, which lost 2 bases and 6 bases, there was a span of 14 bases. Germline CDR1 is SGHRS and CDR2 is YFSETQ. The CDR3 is CASSLQGTGAEAFF. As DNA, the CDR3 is TGCGCCAGCAGCTTACAGGGCACTGGGGCTGAAGCTTTCTTT.

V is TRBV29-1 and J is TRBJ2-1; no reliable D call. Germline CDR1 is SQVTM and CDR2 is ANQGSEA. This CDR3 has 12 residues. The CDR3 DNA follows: TGCAGGGCTTCTTTTTCCTACAATGAGCAGTTCTTC. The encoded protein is CRASFSYNEQFF.

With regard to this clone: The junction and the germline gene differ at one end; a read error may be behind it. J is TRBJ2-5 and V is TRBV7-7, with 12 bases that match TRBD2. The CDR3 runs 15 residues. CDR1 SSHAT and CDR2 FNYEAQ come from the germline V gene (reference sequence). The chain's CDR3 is CASSSTSGRGETQYF. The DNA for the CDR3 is TGTGCTAGCAGCTCGACTAGCGGGAGAGGGGAGACCCAGTACTTC.

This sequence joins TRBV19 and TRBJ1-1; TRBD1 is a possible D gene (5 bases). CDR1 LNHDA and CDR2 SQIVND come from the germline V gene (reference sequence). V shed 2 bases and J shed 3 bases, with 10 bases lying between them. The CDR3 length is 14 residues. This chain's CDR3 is CASSIRVRDTEAFF. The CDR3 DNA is TGTGCCAGTAGTATAAGGGTCAGGGACACTGAAGCTTTCTTT.

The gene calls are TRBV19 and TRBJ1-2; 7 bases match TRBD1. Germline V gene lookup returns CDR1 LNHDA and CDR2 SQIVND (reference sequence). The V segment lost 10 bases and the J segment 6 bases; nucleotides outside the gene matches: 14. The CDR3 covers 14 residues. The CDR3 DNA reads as TGTGCCATCCCGTCGGAGGGGGCAAGGGATGGCTACACCTTC. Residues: CAIPSEGARDGYTF.

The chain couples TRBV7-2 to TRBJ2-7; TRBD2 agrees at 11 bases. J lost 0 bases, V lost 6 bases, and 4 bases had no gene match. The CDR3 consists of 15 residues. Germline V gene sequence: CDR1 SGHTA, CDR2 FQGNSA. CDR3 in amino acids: CASSPTSGSSYEQYF. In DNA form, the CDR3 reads TGTGCCAGCAGTCCCACTAGCGGGAGCTCCTACGAGCAGTACTTC. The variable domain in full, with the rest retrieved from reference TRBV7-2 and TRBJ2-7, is GAGVSQSPSNKVTEKGKDVELRCDPISGHTALYWYRQSLGQGLEFLIYFQGNSAPDKSGLPSDRFSAERTGGSVSTLTIQRTQQEDSAVYLCASSPTSGSSYEQYFGPGTRLTVT.

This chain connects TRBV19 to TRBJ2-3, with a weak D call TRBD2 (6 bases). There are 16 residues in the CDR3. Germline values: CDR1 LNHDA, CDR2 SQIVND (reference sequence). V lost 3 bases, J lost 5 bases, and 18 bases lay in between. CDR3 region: CASSIQLAGDGDTQYF. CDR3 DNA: TGTGCCAGTAGTATTCAACTAGCCGGGGATGGAGATACGCAGTATTTT. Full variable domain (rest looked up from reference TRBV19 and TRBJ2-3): DGGITQSPKYLFRKEGQNVTLSCEQNLNHDAMYWYRQDPGQGLRLIYYSQIVNDFQKGDIAEGYSVSREKKESFPLTVTSAQKNPTAFYLCASSIQLAGDGDTQYFGPGTRLTVL.

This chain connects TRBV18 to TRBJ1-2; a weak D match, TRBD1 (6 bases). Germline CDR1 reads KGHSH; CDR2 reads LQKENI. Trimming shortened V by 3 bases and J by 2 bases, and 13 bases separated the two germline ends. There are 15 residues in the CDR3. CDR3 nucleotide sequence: TGTGCCAGCTCACCCCCGGCAGGGGTCAACTATGGCTACACCTTC. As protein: CASSPPAGVNYGYTF.

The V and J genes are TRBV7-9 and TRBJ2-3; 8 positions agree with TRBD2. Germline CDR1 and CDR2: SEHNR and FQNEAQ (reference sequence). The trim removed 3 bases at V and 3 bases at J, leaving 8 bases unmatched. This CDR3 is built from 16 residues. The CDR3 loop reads CASSLVSRGATDTQYF. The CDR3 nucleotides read TGTGCCAGCAGCTTGGTTTCGCGGGGGGCAACAGATACGCAGTATTTT.

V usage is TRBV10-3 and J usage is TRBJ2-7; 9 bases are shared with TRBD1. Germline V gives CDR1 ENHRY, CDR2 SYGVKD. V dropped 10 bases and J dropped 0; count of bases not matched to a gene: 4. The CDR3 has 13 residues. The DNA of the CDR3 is TGTGCCACCTGGACAGGGGCCTCCTACGAGCAGTACTTC. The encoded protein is CATWTGASYEQYF.

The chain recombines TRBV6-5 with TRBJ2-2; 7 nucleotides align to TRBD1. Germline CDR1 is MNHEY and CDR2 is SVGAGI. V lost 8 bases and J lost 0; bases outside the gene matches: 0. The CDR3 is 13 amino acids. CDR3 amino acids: CASQGANTGELFF. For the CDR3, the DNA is TGTGCCAGCCAGGGGGCGAACACCGGGGAGCTGTTTTTT.

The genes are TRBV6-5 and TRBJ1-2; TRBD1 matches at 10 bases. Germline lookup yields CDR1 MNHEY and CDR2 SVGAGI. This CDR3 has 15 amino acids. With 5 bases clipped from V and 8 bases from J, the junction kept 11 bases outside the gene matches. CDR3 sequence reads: CASSPWGQGIGGYTF. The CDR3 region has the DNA TGTGCCAGCAGTCCCTGGGGACAGGGGATTGGAGGCTACACCTTC.

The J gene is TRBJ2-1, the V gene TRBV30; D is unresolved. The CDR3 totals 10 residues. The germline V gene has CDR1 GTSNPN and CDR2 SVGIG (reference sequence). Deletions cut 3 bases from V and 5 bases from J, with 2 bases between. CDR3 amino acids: CAWSDNEQFF. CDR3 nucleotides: TGTGCCTGGAGCGACAATGAGCAGTTCTTC.

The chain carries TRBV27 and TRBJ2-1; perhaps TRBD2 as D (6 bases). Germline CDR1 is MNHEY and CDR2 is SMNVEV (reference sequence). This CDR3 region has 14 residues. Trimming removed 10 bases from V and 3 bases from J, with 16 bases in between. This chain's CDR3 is CATREVQHYNEQFF. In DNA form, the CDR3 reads TGTGCCACCAGGGAGGTCCAACACTACAATGAGCAGTTCTTC.

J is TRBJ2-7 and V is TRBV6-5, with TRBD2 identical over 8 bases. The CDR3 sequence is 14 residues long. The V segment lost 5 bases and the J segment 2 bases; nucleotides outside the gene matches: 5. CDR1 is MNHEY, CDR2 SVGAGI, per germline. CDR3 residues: CASSPGGRPYEQYF. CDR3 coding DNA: TGTGCCAGCAGTCCGGGGGGGCGGCCCTACGAGCAGTACTTC.

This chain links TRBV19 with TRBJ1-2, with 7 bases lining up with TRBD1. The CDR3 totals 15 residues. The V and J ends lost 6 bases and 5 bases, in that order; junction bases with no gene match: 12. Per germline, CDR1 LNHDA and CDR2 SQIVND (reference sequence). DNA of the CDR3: TGTGCCAGTAGATCCTACCGGACAGGAATGTATGGCTACACCTTC. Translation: CASRSYRTGMYGYTF. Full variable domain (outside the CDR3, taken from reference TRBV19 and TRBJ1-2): DGGITQSPKYLFRKEGQNVTLSCEQNLNHDAMYWYRQDPGQGLRLIYYSQIVNDFQKGDIAEGYSVSREKKESFPLTVTSAQKNPTAFYLCASRSYRTGMYGYTFGSGTRLTVV.

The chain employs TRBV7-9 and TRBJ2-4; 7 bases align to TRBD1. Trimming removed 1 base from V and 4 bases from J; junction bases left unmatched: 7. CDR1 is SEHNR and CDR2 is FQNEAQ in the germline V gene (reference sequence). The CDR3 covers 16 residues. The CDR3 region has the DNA TGTGCCAGCAGCTTAGGGGCCGGGACAGATAAAAACATTCAGTACTTC. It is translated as CASSLGAGTDKNIQYF. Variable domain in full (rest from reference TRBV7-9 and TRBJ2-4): DTGVSQNPRHKITKRGQNVTFRCDPISEHNRLYWYRQTLGQGPEFLTYFQNEAQLEKSRLLSDRFSAERPKGSFSTLEIQRTEQGDSAMYLCASSLGAGTDKNIQYFGAGTRLSVL.

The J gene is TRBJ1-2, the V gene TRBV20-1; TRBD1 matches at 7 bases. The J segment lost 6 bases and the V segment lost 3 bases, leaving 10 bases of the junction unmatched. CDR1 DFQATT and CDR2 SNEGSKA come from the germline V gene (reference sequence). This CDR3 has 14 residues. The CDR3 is CSASSRGSPNGYTF. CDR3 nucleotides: TGCAGTGCTAGTAGCAGGGGGTCCCCTAATGGCTACACCTTC.

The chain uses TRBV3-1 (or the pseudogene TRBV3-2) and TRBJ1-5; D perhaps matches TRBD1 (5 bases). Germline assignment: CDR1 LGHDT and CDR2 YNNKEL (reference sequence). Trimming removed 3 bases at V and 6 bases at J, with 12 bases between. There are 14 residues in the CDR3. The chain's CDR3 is CASSHTAGGQPQHF. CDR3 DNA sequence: TGTGCCAGCAGCCATACAGCGGGGGGTCAGCCCCAGCATTTT.

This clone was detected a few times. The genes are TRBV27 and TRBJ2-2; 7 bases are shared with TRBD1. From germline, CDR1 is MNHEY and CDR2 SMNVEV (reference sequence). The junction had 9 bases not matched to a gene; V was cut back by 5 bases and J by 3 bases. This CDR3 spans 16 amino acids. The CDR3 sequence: CASSITGTVYTGELFF. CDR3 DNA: TGTGCCAGCAGTATAACCGGGACAGTATACACCGGGGAGCTGTTTTTT.

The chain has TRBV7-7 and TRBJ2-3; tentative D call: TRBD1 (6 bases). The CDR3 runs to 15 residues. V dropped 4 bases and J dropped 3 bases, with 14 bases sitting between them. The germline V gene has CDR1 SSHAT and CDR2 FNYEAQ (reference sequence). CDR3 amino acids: CASSSGTSATDTQYF. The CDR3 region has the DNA TGTGCCAGCAGCTCGGGGACATCAGCGACAGATACGCAGTATTTT.

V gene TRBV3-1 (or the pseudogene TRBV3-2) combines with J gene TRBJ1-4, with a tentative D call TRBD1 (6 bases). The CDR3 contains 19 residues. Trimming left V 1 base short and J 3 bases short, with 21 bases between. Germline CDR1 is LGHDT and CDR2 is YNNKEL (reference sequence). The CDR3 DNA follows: TGTGCCAGCAGCCAAGGATTTTACGGGTCAGGGGTAGCTAATGAAAAACTGTTTTTT. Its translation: CASSQGFYGSGVANEKLFF.

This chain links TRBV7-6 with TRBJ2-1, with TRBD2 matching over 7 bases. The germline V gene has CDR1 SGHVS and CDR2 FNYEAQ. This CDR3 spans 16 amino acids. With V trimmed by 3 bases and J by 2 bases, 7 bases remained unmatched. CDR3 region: CASSLDSGTTYNEQFF. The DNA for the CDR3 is TGTGCCAGCAGCTTGGACTCCGGGACTACCTACAATGAGCAGTTCTTC.

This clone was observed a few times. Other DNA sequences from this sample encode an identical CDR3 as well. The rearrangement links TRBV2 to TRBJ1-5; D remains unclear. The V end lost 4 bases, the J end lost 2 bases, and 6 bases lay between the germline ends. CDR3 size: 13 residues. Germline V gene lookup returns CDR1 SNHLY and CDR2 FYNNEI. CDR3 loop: CASSVGGNQPQHF. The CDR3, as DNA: TGTGCCAGCAGTGTAGGAGGCAATCAGCCCCAGCATTTT.

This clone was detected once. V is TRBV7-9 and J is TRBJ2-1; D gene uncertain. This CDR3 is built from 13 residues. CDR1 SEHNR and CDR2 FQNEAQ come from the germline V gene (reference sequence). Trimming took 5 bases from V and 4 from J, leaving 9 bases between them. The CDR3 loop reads CASSPPRYNEQFF. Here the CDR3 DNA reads TGTGCCAGCAGCCCGCCCAGGTACAATGAGCAGTTCTTC.

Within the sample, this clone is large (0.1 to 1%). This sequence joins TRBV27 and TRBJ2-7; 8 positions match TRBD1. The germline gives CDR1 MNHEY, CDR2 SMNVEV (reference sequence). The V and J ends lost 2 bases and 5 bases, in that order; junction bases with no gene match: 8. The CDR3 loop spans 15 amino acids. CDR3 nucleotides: TGTGCCAGCAGTTTAACCAGGGGGCTGCTTAACGAGCAGTACTTC. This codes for CASSLTRGLLNEQYF.

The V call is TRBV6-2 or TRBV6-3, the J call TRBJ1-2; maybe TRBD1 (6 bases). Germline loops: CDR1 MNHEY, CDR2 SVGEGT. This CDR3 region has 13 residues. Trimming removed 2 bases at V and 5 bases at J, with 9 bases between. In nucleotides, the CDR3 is TGTGCCAGCAGTTACGTGCAGGGGTATGGCTACACCTTC. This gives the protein CASSYVQGYGYTF.